A selection of T cell receptor beta chains follows, all from one sample in a study of blood T cells in healthy people across ages. TCRdb redid the calling of the 5' RACE reads with MiXCR, one entry per CDR3 protein. The sample lists some 1.4 million distinct CDR3 sequences, around 42% occurring once. The sample taken for sequencing was blood. The receptors come from a woman between 18 and 30 years old in good health. CDR3s include the opening cysteine and the closing phenylalanine or tryptophan. Each record gives: D gene, J gene, clone size, V gene, CDR3 DNA, CDR3 protein. A D gene is named only where the DNA matches it firmly. Expanded clones get a size class; other rows say once, few or many, or leave the size out.

-	TRBJ1-5	-	TRBV20-1	TGCAGTGCTAGGGCCGAAGGTAGCAATCAGCCCCAGCATTTT	CSARAEGSNQPQHF
TRBD2	TRBJ2-7	-	TRBV28	TGTGCCAGCAGCACACCCCAAGGGAGGGCGGCCTACGAGCAGTACTTC	CASSTPQGRAAYEQYF
TRBD1	TRBJ2-2	-	TRBV12-3/TRBV12-4	TGTGCCAGCAGTCCCCTGGCCCTTGGACAGGGCACCGGGGAGCTGTTTTTT	CASSPLALGQGTGELFF
-	TRBJ2-7	-	TRBV9	TGTGCCAGCAGCGCCCCTTCCGACTTCTACGAGCAGTACTTC	CASSAPSDFYEQYF
TRBD1	TRBJ1-1	few	TRBV5-1	TGCGCCAGCAGCTCGCGGGGACAGATAAACACTGAAGCTTTCTTT	CASSSRGQINTEAFF
-	TRBJ2-7	-	TRBV3-1	TGTGCCAGCAGCCAATACGGTCTCCTCGGGCTCGAGCAGTACTTC	CASSQYGLLGLEQYF
-	TRBJ2-3	many	TRBV29-1	TGCAGCGACAGGGACGGGACAGATACGCAGTATTTT	CSDRDGTDTQYF
TRBD1	TRBJ1-2	many	TRBV20-1	TGCAGCCCCGGGACAGGGCTAGACTATGGCTACACCTTC	CSPGTGLDYGYTF
-	TRBJ2-7	-	TRBV20-1	TGCAGTGCTAGAGCATGGGAGGTTCTCTCCTACGAGCAGTACTTC	CSARAWEVLSYEQYF
TRBD2	TRBJ2-2	-	TRBV7-2	TGTGCCAAAGGGACTAGCGGCTCGAACACCGGGGAGCTGTTTTTT	CAKGTSGSNTGELFF
-	TRBJ2-4	-	TRBV18	TGTGCCAGCTCACCCTCGAGCGGAGCCAAAAACATTCAGTACTTC	CASSPSSGAKNIQYF
TRBD2	TRBJ2-2	-	TRBV11-3	TGTGCCAGCAGCTTAGTACGCGGGAGTCCAACTCTGAACACCGGGGAGCTGTTTTTT	CASSLVRGSPTLNTGELFF
-	TRBJ2-1	-	TRBV2	TGTGCCAGCACTCGAGTAGGGCGAGACTCCTACAATGAGCAGTTCTTC	CASTRVGRDSYNEQFF
TRBD2	TRBJ2-7	few	TRBV12-3/TRBV12-4	TGTGCCAGCGGTAGCGGGGAGTCCTACGAGCAGTACTTC	CASGSGESYEQYF
-	TRBJ2-7	-	TRBV6-5	TGTGCCAGCAGTGACTCGATTGCAGGGCCCGAGCAGTACTTC	CASSDSIAGPEQYF
-	TRBJ1-2	-	TRBV10-3	TGTGCCACTACGGGGGGTTTGAGTGGCTACACCTTC	CATTGGLSGYTF
TRBD1	TRBJ1-1	few	TRBV27	TGTGCCAGCAGTGCACAGGGGGCGGGTCACACTGAAGCTTTCTTT	CASSAQGAGHTEAFF
TRBD1	TRBJ2-1	few	TRBV2	TGTGCCAGCAGGTTGGGACAGAGCTCCTACAATGAGCAGTTCTTC	CASRLGQSSYNEQFF
TRBD2	TRBJ2-7	few	TRBV2	TGTGCCAGCAGACTCCTAGCGGGGGCGACCTACGAGCAGTACTTC	CASRLLAGATYEQYF
TRBD2	TRBJ2-1	once	TRBV2	TGTGCCAGCAGTGAACTTCAAGGGGCGGGAGAGGTGGATGAGCAGTTCTTC	CASSELQGAGEVDEQFF
TRBD1	TRBJ1-2	few	TRBV7-9	TGTGCCAGCAGCTTAGGTTTCCAGGGGGATGGCTACACCTTC	CASSLGFQGDGYTF
TRBD1	TRBJ2-1	-	TRBV27	TGTGCCAGCAGTTTTAGGGGGCGAGGATCATACAATGAGCAGTTCTTC	CASSFRGRGSYNEQFF
-	TRBJ2-1	-	TRBV12-3/TRBV12-4	TGTGCCAGCAGTCCCCCTGAAAGGGGACGAGGTGAGCAGTTCTTC	CASSPPERGRGEQFF
-	TRBJ1-3	-	TRBV6-5	TGTGCCAGCAGTTATGGGGCCTCTACTGGAAACACCATATATTTT	CASSYGASTGNTIYF
-	TRBJ2-7	few	TRBV5-1	TGCGCCAGCAGCTTGGAGGCCAGGGCATACCACGAGCAGTACTTC	CASSLEARAYHEQYF
-	TRBJ2-5	-	TRBV11-2	TGTGCCAGCAGCTATGACAGGCCACCGGGGGAGACCCAGTACTTC	CASSYDRPPGETQYF
-	TRBJ1-3	few	TRBV20-1	TGCAGTGCCCCGTTGGGAAACACCATATATTTT	CSAPLGNTIYF
TRBD2	TRBJ2-3	many	TRBV4-1	TGCGCCAGCAGCCATCCACAGCGGGACCCCGAGAGAGATACGCAGTATTTT	CASSHPQRDPERDTQYF
-	TRBJ2-5	-	TRBV4-2	TGTGCCAGCAGCCGGGAGAACGGGGAGACCCAGTACTTC	CASSRENGETQYF
TRBD1	TRBJ1-6	many	TRBV20-1	TGCAGTGCTAGAGATCTACAGGGGGCCACCTTCTATAATTCACCCCTCCACTTT	CSARDLQGATFYNSPLHF
-	TRBJ2-7	-	TRBV18	TGTGCCAGCTCACGCGAGATGAGTGACCTTAGCTCCTACGAGCAGTACTTC	CASSREMSDLSSYEQYF
-	TRBJ2-3	-	TRBV4-1	TGCGCCAGCAGCCAAGAGGAGGGGACAGCTCCCCTTCATACGCAGTATTTT	CASSQEEGTAPLHTQYF
TRBD2	TRBJ2-7	-	TRBV7-2	TGTGCCAGCAGCTTAGGCGCTAGCGGGAACAGAGGTCCCTCCTACGAGCAGTACTTC	CASSLGASGNRGPSYEQYF
-	TRBJ2-7	-	TRBV20-1	TGCAGTGCTAGAGATATGGGCGAGCAGTACTTC	CSARDMGEQYF
TRBD1	TRBJ2-3	-	TRBV5-1	TGCGCCAGCAGCACCCCCGACAGGGCAGATACGCAGTATTTT	CASSTPDRADTQYF
TRBD2	TRBJ2-3	few	TRBV7-8	TGTGCCAGCAGCTTAGCGCGGCTAGCGGGGGGGCTATTACCCACAGATACGCAGTATTTT	CASSLARLAGGLLPTDTQYF
-	TRBJ1-1	once	TRBV27	TGTGCCAGCAGTCCGAGTTCCTTATTGAACACTGAAGCTTTCTTT	CASSPSSLLNTEAFF
-	TRBJ2-7	-	TRBV6-2/TRBV6-3	TGTGCCAGCAATTGGGCGGGCGCATCGAACTCTTACGAGCAGTACTTC	CASNWAGASNSYEQYF
-	TRBJ2-7	-	TRBV27	TGTGCCAGCAGTTTAGGGGGGAACTACAATGAGCAGTACTTC	CASSLGGNYNEQYF
-	TRBJ1-5	-	TRBV6-5	TGTGCCAGCAGCTCCGGGCCGGCCTATAGCAATCAGCCCCAGCATTTT	CASSSGPAYSNQPQHF